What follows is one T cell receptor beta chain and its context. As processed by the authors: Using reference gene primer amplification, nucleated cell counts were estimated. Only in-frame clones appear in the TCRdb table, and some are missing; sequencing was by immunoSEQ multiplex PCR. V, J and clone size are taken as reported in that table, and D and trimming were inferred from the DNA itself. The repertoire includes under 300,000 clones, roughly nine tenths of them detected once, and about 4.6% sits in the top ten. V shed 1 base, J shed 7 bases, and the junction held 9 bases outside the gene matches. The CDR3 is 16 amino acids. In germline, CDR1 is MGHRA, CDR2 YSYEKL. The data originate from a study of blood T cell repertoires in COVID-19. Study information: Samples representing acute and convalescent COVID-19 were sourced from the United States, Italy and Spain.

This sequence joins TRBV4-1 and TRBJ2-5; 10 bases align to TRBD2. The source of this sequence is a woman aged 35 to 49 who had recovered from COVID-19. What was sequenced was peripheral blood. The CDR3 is CASSQAMSGRAGTQYF. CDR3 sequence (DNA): TGCGCCAGCAGCCAAGCGATGAGCGGGAGGGCCGGGACCCAGTACTTC.